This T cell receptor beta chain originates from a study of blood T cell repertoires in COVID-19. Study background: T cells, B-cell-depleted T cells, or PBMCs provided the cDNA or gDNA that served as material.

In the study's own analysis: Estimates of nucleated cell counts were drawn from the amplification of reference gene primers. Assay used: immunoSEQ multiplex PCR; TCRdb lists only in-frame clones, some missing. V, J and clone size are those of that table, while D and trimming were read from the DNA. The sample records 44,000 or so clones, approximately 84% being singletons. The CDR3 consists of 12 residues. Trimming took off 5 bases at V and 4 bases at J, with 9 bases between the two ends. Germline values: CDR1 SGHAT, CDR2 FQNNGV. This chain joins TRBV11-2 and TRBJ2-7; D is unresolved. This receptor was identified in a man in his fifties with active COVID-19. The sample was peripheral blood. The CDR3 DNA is TGTGCCAGCAGCCCAGGCCCGTACGAGCAGTACTTC. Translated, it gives CASSPGPYEQYF.